A single sample is the source of the 24 T cell receptor beta chains below, sequenced in a study of regulatory T cells in long-lasting Graves disease. Both iRepertoire HTBI primers and Arm-PCR of CDR3 regions were used to build the TCR beta libraries. TCRdb re-called the multiplex PCR reads through MiXCR, storing one row per CDR3 protein. Here the sample spans about 460,000 distinct CDR3 sequences, about 20% being singletons. The time point was: persistent/refractory GD, antithyroid drugs over 5 years with positive TRAb. PBMC-extracted RNA yielded the TCR library. The sequencing used peripheral blood mononuclear cells (PBMCs), collected when the disease was refractory, from a patient treated with antithyroid drugs. Source of these receptors: a female donor with Graves disease.

Ten or more counts support this clonotype. At one boundary the junction diverges from the germline segment, which might be a read error. V usage is TRBV7-7 and J usage is TRBJ2-2, with a weak D call TRBD2 (6 bases). This CDR3 region has 16 residues. Germline CDR1 reads SSHAT; CDR2 reads FNYEAQ (reference sequence). The CDR3 coding sequence is TGTGCTAGCAGCCACCTATCGGGAGCGGACACCGGGGAGCTGTTTTTT. As protein: CASSHLSGADTGELFF.

The chain employs TRBV11-2 and TRBJ2-7; possible D gene TRBD2, 6 bases. Trimming removed 5 bases from V and 2 bases from J, with 22 bases in between. The CDR3 has 17 amino acids. CDR1 and CDR2 (germline): SGHAT, FQNNGV. CDR3 in DNA: TGTGCCAGCAGCCGAGGCGGAGGGTCAGGTGGGGCCTACGAGCAGTACTTC. Residues: CASSRGGGSGGAYEQYF.

The table lists this clonotype with a few counts. The J gene is TRBJ1-5, the V gene TRBV19; the D gene is possibly TRBD1 (5 bases). This CDR3 has 12 amino acids. Looked up from germline, CDR1 is LNHDA and CDR2 is SQIVND (reference sequence). V was clipped by 5 bases and J by 11 bases, with 13 bases between them. CDR3 region: CASSDNRKAQHF. The CDR3 region has the DNA TGTGCCAGTAGTGATAACAGGAAAGCCCAGCATTTT.

This clonotype was seen ten or more times. The V call is TRBV7-2, the J call TRBJ2-5; 7 bases fit TRBD1. The germline V gene has CDR1 SGHTA and CDR2 FQGNSA. The trim removed 4 bases at V and 7 bases at J, leaving 9 bases unmatched. The CDR3 sequence is 14 residues long. The CDR3 region is CASSSQGGQGTQYF. CDR3 coding DNA: TGTGCCAGCAGCTCCCAAGGGGGCCAGGGGACCCAGTACTTC.

The chain has TRBV19 and TRBJ2-2; D remains unclear. Deletions cut 5 bases from V and 0 bases from J, with 10 bases between. The CDR3 has 15 amino acids. CDR1 is LNHDA and CDR2 is SQIVND in the germline V gene (reference sequence). Here the CDR3 reads CASSRSFSNTGELFF. DNA for the CDR3: TGTGCCAGTAGTCGATCGTTCTCGAACACCGGGGAGCTGTTTTTT.

J is TRBJ2-1 and V is TRBV12-3 or TRBV12-4; TRBD1 matches at 8 bases. V was pared by 7 bases and J by 9 bases, with 17 bases of the junction left unmatched. The length of the CDR3 is 16 residues. CDR3 amino acids: CASTSLAGQGRGEQFF. DNA for the CDR3: TGTGCCAGCACCTCTTTGGCAGGACAGGGAAGGGGTGAGCAGTTCTTC.

This clonotype was recorded many times. CDR3 sequence: CASYSGGPEAFF. In DNA form, the CDR3 reads TGTGCCAGCTACTCGGGGGGCCCTGAAGCTTTCTTT. This chain connects TRBV7-2 to TRBJ1-1, with a possible D match to TRBD1 (6 bases). Trimming stripped 8 bases from V and 6 bases from J, with 13 bases between. The CDR3 sequence is 12 residues long. Germline CDR1 is SGHTA and CDR2 is FQGNSA.

This clonotype has a handful of counts. The chain couples TRBV20-1 to TRBJ1-4, with 7 bases matching TRBD1. V dropped 6 bases and J dropped 0; count of bases not matched to a gene: 4. The germline V gene has CDR1 DFQATT and CDR2 SNEGSKA (reference sequence). The CDR3 is 14 residues long. CDR3 DNA: TGCAGTGCACGGGACAGTGCAACTAATGAAAAACTGTTTTTT. It translates to CSARDSATNEKLFF.

This clonotype was found many times. The genes are TRBV20-1 and TRBJ1-2; D is possibly TRBD1 (5 bases). The CDR3 sequence is 13 residues long. The germline V gene has CDR1 DFQATT and CDR2 SNEGSKA (reference sequence). V dropped 6 bases and J dropped 4 bases, with 15 bases sitting between them. DNA for the CDR3: TGCAGTGCCCCTCCGATGGGGGGCTATGGCTACACCTTC. Protein: CSAPPMGGYGYTF.

This clonotype was counted only a few times. CDR3 bases: TGTGCCAGCAGTTGGCCGGACTCCTTTGTCTACGAGCAGTACTTC. It encodes CASSWPDSFVYEQYF. The chain uses TRBV12-3 or TRBV12-4 and TRBJ2-7, with D possibly matching TRBD2 (5 bases). V lost 4 bases and J lost 3, with 16 bases in between. The CDR3 has 15 amino acids.

Concerning this clonotype: Being one base from a much bigger clone, this may be a read error. J is TRBJ2-7 and V is TRBV9; maybe TRBD1 (5 bases). Trimming removed 3 bases from V and 3 bases from J, with 19 bases in between. Germline V lookup: CDR1 SGDLS, CDR2 YYNGEE. The CDR3 runs 16 residues. DNA for the CDR3: TGTGCCAGCAGCGCAGCTCCAGGGCGGAACGGCTACGAGCAGTACTTC. Protein: CASSAAPGRNGYEQYF.

This clonotype came up many times. The chain is built from TRBV28 and TRBJ1-5; 7 bases align to TRBD1. The junction had 12 bases not matched to a gene; V was cut back by 4 bases and J by 0 bases. CDR3 length equals 18 residues. Germline assignment: CDR1 MDHEN and CDR2 SYDVKM. The CDR3, as DNA: TGTGCCAGCAGTTCCCCCTCGGGGACAGATTATAGCAATCAGCCCCAGCATTTT. This translates into CASSSPSGTDYSNQPQHF.

At least ten counts were recorded for this clonotype. This chain connects TRBV27 to TRBJ1-2; 8 bases line up with TRBD1. The germline CDR1 and CDR2 sequences are MNHEY and SMNVEV (reference sequence). V lost 1 base, J lost 5 bases, and 0 bases stayed unmatched. The CDR3 spans 13 residues. The DNA for the CDR3 is TGTGCCAGCAGTTTATACAGGGGGTATGGCTACACCTTC. Translated: CASSLYRGYGYTF.

This clonotype was seen at least ten times. This chain links TRBV5-5 with TRBJ1-1, with 9 positions matching TRBD1. From germline, CDR1 is SGHKS and CDR2 YYEKEE (reference sequence). Unmatched junction bases numbered 7, after V lost 3 bases and J lost 10 bases. CDR3 length equals 13 residues. CDR3 region: CASSSTDRGTAFF. CDR3 bases: TGTGCCAGCAGCTCCACTGACAGGGGGACAGCTTTCTTT.

Many counts were recorded for this clonotype. The chain joins TRBV28 to TRBJ1-2; D is uncertain. In germline, CDR1 is MDHEN, CDR2 SYDVKM. Trimming removed 11 bases from V and 2 bases from J, with 18 bases in between. This CDR3 region has 14 residues. The CDR3 region has the DNA TGTGCCGGCGGGAAGGCAGGCTCAAACTATGGCTACACCTTC. Amino acids: CAGGKAGSNYGYTF.

The chain couples TRBV6-1 to TRBJ1-1; TRBD1 might be the D (5 bases). The V end was cut by 7 bases, the J end by 2 bases, with 11 bases between. In germline, CDR1 is MNHNS, CDR2 SASEGT. The CDR3 sequence is 13 residues long. CDR3 sequence (DNA): TGTGCCAGCACTTGGGGACCCAACACTGAAGCTTTCTTT. Its translation: CASTWGPNTEAFF.

The rearrangement joins TRBV2 to TRBJ2-1, with D possibly matching TRBD1 (6 bases). V dropped 9 bases and J dropped 8 bases, with 17 bases sitting between them. This CDR3 has 13 amino acids. Germline V gene data show CDR1 as SNHLY and CDR2 as FYNNEI. The CDR3 here is CARPGHAFDEQFF. CDR3 bases: TGTGCCAGACCGGGACACGCCTTTGATGAGCAGTTCTTC.

There are a few counts of this clonotype. The J gene is TRBJ1-1, the V gene TRBV7-2; 7 nucleotides agree with TRBD1. This CDR3 is built from 16 residues. The V and J ends lost 2 bases and 9 bases, in that order; junction bases with no gene match: 15. Germline V gives CDR1 SGHTA, CDR2 FQGNSA. The DNA for the CDR3 is TGTGCCAGCAGCTTACTCCCCATAGGAGAGGGGGCAAAAGCTTTCTTT. This sequence encodes CASSLLPIGEGAKAFF.

A few counts support this clonotype. V and J are TRBV7-9 and TRBJ1-1, with 7 positions matching TRBD1. V lost 4 bases, J lost 0 bases, and 5 bases stayed unmatched. The CDR3 is made up of 15 amino acids. The germline CDR1 and CDR2 sequences are SEHNR and FQNEAQ (reference sequence). CDR3 sequence: CASSSATGLNTEAFF. DNA for the CDR3: TGTGCCAGCAGCTCCGCGACAGGGTTGAACACTGAAGCTTTCTTT.

About this clonotype: A much larger clone differs by one base, so this may be a read error. The rearrangement joins TRBV2 to TRBJ1-4, with a weak D call TRBD1 (5 bases). Deletions cut 5 bases from V and 6 bases from J, with 13 bases between. Germline V gene sequence: CDR1 SNHLY, CDR2 FYNNEI. CDR3 size: 14 residues. DNA for the CDR3: TGTGCCAGCAGTACGGACGGGGCTGATGAAAAACTGTTTTTT. Protein sequence: CASSTDGADEKLFF.

The chain has TRBV3-1 and TRBJ1-2; D gene ambiguous. This CDR3 has 13 amino acids. The ends were cut back, 0 bases at V and 8 bases at J, with 10 bases in the middle. Germline CDR1 is LGHDT and CDR2 is YNNKEL (reference sequence). CDR3 in amino acids: CASSQEGRRGYTF. In nucleotides, the CDR3 is TGTGCCAGCAGCCAAGAGGGCAGAAGGGGCTACACCTTC.

Points on this clonotype: With a much larger clone just one base away, this may be a read error. This chain joins TRBV19 and TRBJ2-5; D perhaps matches TRBD1 (5 bases). The CDR3 covers 13 residues. In germline, CDR1 is LNHDA, CDR2 SQIVND (reference sequence). Here the CDR3 DNA reads TGTGCAAGTACGGCAGGGCCGGAGAAGGCCCAGTACTTC. Translation gives CASTAGPEKAQYF.

The V call is TRBV7-2, the J call TRBJ1-6; D is unresolved. This CDR3 is built from 13 residues. CDR1 and CDR2 (germline): SGHTA, FQGNSA. The V end was cut by 3 bases, the J end by 6 bases, with 6 bases between. The CDR3 here is CASSFSINSPLHF. In nucleotides, the CDR3 is TGTGCCAGCAGCTTCAGCATTAATTCACCCCTCCACTTT.

This clonotype was detected only a few times. CDR3 DNA sequence: TGTGCCATCGGCTTGAACAGGGGGCGAGGAACTGAAGCTTTCTTT. Protein product: CAIGLNRGRGTEAFF. The chain couples TRBV10-3 to TRBJ1-1; 9 bases fit TRBD1. The junction had 12 bases not matched to a gene; V was cut back by 8 bases and J by 5 bases. The CDR3 is 15 residues long. Germline loops: CDR1 ENHRY, CDR2 SYGVKD.